This T cell receptor beta chain was retrieved from a study of vaccination effects on CD4 cells after COVID-19 (dated by TCRdb to between 2021 and 2024). General notes on the study: Post-vaccine samples across the study were collected a median of 72 days after the second dose, with a range of 14 to 241. The study compared SARS-CoV-2 spike-specific CD4+ TCR repertoires before and after mRNA vaccination in COVID-19 convalescent patients and infection-naive vaccine recipients. A total of around eleven COVID-19 convalescent patients and a few SARS-CoV-2-naive healthy vaccine recipients were included in the full study. Cultures from other donors in the study were sequenced with the Oncomine TCR Beta short-read assay on an Illumina iSeq 100. Summary of the overall study and its limitations: In healthy vaccine recipients, vaccine-induced clones were almost all SARS-CoV-2 mono-reactive, with only 1 of 255 being cross-reactive with common cold coronaviruses. Only a small number of convalescent patients were included, and no early post-infection timepoints were available, which limited the study. Both infection-induced and vaccine-induced clones contracted markedly at late post-vaccination timepoints, which is consistent with waning T cell responses.

Trimmed from V: 3 bases; trimmed from J: 0 bases; junction bases lacking a gene match: 5. The CDR3 spans 16 residues, from the cysteine through the phenylalanine. The CDR3 DNA has 48 bases and is translated from base 1. CDR1 is given as SGHVS and CDR2 as FQNEAQ, both from the germline V gene. As regards this clone: Its cognate antigen has yet to be identified. The sample holds no much larger clone one base away, and base qualities are not on file.

In the ViraFEST assay, PBMC were stimulated with viral peptide pools, and antigen-specific CD4+ T cell clonotypes were then identified by expansion using TCR sequencing. After 10 to 11 days of culture, CD4+ T cells were isolated with the EasySep CD4+ T cell isolation kit. Each participant received two doses of an mRNA SARS-CoV-2 vaccine, either BNT162b2 or mRNA-1273. The absence of prior SARS-CoV-2 infection in healthy vaccine recipients was confirmed by negative nucleocapsid antibodies before and after vaccination. A few million PBMC per well were cultured in IMDM with around 5% human AB serum, 8 to 10 IU/ml IL-2 and gentamicin, plus 10 ug/ml peptides. Half of the culture medium was replaced with fresh IL-2-containing medium on days 3 and 7. Unless otherwise noted, each peptide stimulation condition was cultured in triplicate wells. PBMC were separated from whole blood using Ficoll-Paque Plus gradient centrifugation and were then either cryopreserved at -140C or used fresh. Overlapping peptide pools spanned the spike proteins of SARS-CoV-2 and the common cold coronaviruses HCoV-NL63, HCoV-OC43 and HCoV-229E. The QIAamp micro DNA kit was used to extract genomic DNA from the cultured CD4+ T cells.

The library relied on the immunoSEQ multiplex PCR assay. DNA from the cultured and isolated CD4+ T cells underwent TCR beta CDR3 sequencing. Turning to the authors' computational methods: Non-productive TCR sequences were removed and reads were trimmed to the CDR3 region, keeping CDR3s of at least 7 amino acids. The MANAFEST web app was used to pick out antigen-specific clonotypes by comparing their expansion in peptide wells with that in reference cultures. For clones to be considered positive, expansion at FDR<0.05 versus reference and all other wells, an odds ratio above 5, and a frequency above 0.1% in two replicate wells were required. Cross-reactive clonotypes were defined as significantly expanded in SARS-CoV-2 spike wells and in at least one common cold coronavirus spike condition. Levenshtein distance calculated with the stringdist R package was used to assess CDR3 similarity, and unrooted trees were constructed with ape in R 3.6.1. TCRdb carries this immuneACCESS record with in-frame sequences only. Its versions omit some clonotypes, under half of them owing to an unresolved V gene in the studies checked, with the rest unexplained. V, J and clone size are taken as reported in that table, and D and trimming were inferred from the DNA itself. The sample table contains 25,000 to 30,000 clones; only one count was recorded for approximately 79% of them. The ten largest clones take up approximately 6% of the sample.

The sequenced sample was CD4+ T cells from PBMCs cultured with SARS-CoV-2 spike peptides, obtained after COVID-19 vaccination. The sample's cell subset or site label, in plain terms: SARS-CoV-2 spike overlapping peptide pool stimulation. The chain uses TRBV7-8 and TRBJ1-2; 9 junctional bases match TRBD1. The TCR originated in a human donor who received a COVID-19 vaccine. Some clones in this sample may be carry-over from other donors' samples. Here is the DNA: TGTGCCAGCAGCTTCCTTAGACAGGGGGCTAACTATGGCTACACCTTC. Translated, this gives CASSFLRQGANYGYTF.